The 29 T cell receptor beta chains given below trace back to one sample, sequenced in a study of tumor and adjacent non-tumor tissue in lung cancer. No cell sorting was done before RNA was extracted from the tissue. The normal lung tissue was taken more than 3 cm from the tumor edge. A modified ARM-PCR protocol with three rounds of nested PCR amplified TCRbeta. MiXCR, run by TCRdb on the multiplex PCR reads, gives a single entry per CDR3 protein. The sample yields tens of thousands of distinct CDR3 sequences, roughly 80% seen once. Sequencing used distant non-tumor lung tissue. The receptors come from a man aged 60 to 75 with non-small cell lung cancer.

In this sample, this clonotype turned up once. At one end the junction does not follow the germline gene, possibly because of a read error. This rearrangement joins TRBV11-2 to TRBJ2-3, with 8 positions matching TRBD2. The CDR3 is 16 amino acids. Germline assignment: CDR1 SGHAT and CDR2 FQNNGV. CDR3 coding DNA: TGTGCCAGCAGCAAAATTGGGGGCGGTAGCGGGGATATGCAGTATTTT. This sequence encodes CASSKIGGGSGDMQYF. Full variable domain (rest looked up from reference TRBV11-2 and TRBJ2-3): EAGVAQSPRYKIIEKRQSVAFWCNPISGHATLYWYQQILGQGPKLLIQFQNNGVVDDSQLPKDRFSAERLKGVDSTLKIQPAKLEDSAVYLCASSKIGGGSGDMQYFGPGTRLTVL.

Notes on this clonotype: The conserved phenylalanine or tryptophan normally closing the CDR3 is absent here, so this likely arose from a read error. The chain couples TRBV20-1 to TRBJ2-7; D is unresolved. The CDR3 is 12 residues long. In germline, CDR1 is DFQATT, CDR2 SNEGSKA (reference sequence). CDR3 protein: CSASAVTHEQYL. CDR3 coding DNA: TGCAGCGCTAGTGCGGTCACCCACGAGCAGTACCTC.

This clonotype was seen more than once but under ten times. A much larger clone differs by one base, so this may be a read error. In this CDR3 the conserved last residue, phenylalanine or tryptophan, is missing, so a read error is likely. No DNA is shown, since the ends of the CDR3 on it are uncertain; the CDR3 is the one TCRdb lists. The J gene is TRBJ1-1, the V gene TRBV20-1; TRBD1 is taken as the D call from the table, unchecked against the DNA. CDR1 DFQATT and CDR2 SNEGSKA come from the germline V gene (reference sequence). Termini included, the CDR3 measures 14 amino acids. The CDR3 loop is CSARGTGGWTEVFL.

Concerning this clonotype itself: Since no conserved phenylalanine or tryptophan closes the CDR3, a read error is the likely cause. J is TRBJ1-2 and V is TRBV29-1; no firm D call. Germline values: CDR1 SQVTM, CDR2 ANQGSEA. The CDR3 is 15 residues long. CDR3 sequence (DNA): TGCAGCGTTGAAGATCTCCGGATAGGGAACTATGTCTACACCTTA. It translates to CSVEDLRIGNYVYTL.

A note on this clonotype: This may be a read error: a much more frequent sequence differs by one nucleotide. This chain uses TRBV7-8 with TRBJ2-1; TRBD2 matches at 10 bases. Trimming cost V 3 bases and J 3 bases; bases outside gene matches: 8. Germline V gene sequence: CDR1 SGHVS, CDR2 FQNEAQ. The CDR3 consists of 17 residues. The DNA of the CDR3 is TGTGCCAGCAGCTTCCATTGTAGCGGGAGGAGCTACAATGAGCAGTTCTTC. It specifies CASSFHCSGRSYNEQFF.

As for this clonotype: A clone one base away is much larger, so this may be a read error. The chain couples TRBV6-6 to TRBJ1-3; D gene unclear. CDR1 MNHNY and CDR2 SVGAGI come from the germline V gene (reference sequence). Trimming removed 0 bases from V and 0 bases from J, with 3 bases in between. CDR3 length: 14 residues. CDR3 in amino acids: CASSYSDSGNTIYF. In DNA, the CDR3 is TGTGCCAGCAGTTACTCAGACTCTGGAAACACCATATATTTT.

Comments on this clonotype: One junction end does not reproduce the germline sequence, and a read error may be involved. The rearrangement uses TRBV11-3 and TRBJ2-5, with D perhaps TRBD2 (5 bases). CDR3 length: 13 amino acids. The germline gives CDR1 SGHNT, CDR2 YENEEA. CDR3 sequence reads: CTSNFTGDETQYF. The CDR3 DNA is TGTACCAGCAACTTTACCGGGGATGAGACCCAGTACTTC. The whole variable domain, remainder taken from reference TRBV11-3 and TRBJ2-5, is EAGVVQSPRYKIIEKKQPVAFWCNPISGHNTLYWYLQNLGQGPELLIRYENEEAVDDSQLPKDRFSAERLKGVDSTLKIQPAELGDSAVYLCTSNFTGDETQYFGPGTRLLVL.

V and J are TRBV11-3 and TRBJ1-4; TRBD1 matches 10 bases. The germline CDR1 and CDR2 sequences are SGHNT and YENEEA. The CDR3 has 17 residues. The V segment lost 5 bases and the J segment 3 bases; nucleotides outside the gene matches: 9. CDR3 sequence reads: CASSLSGQGIANEKLFF. The CDR3 DNA follows: TGTGCCAGCAGCCTATCGGGACAGGGGATTGCTAATGAAAAACTGTTTTTT.

The chain recombines TRBV28 with TRBJ2-7; tentatively, D is TRBD1 (6 bases). Trimming cost V 4 bases and J 13 bases, with 20 bases left between them. The CDR3 contains 13 residues. CDR1 MDHEN and CDR2 SYDVKM come from the germline V gene. CDR3 bases: TGTGCCAGCAGTTCGTACAGGGCCTACGAGCGATACTTC. Amino acids: CASSSYRAYERYF.

In regard to this clonotype: This may be a read error, as it is one base from a much larger clone. This chain links TRBV28 with TRBJ2-1, with D tentatively TRBD2 (6 bases). CDR3 length equals 15 residues. Germline CDR1 is MDHEN and CDR2 is SYDVKM. With 6 bases removed from V and 4 bases from J, the gap between germline ends came to 16 bases. As DNA, the CDR3 is TGTGCCAGCAGCAGAGCGGGCCGGATTTACAATGAGCAGTTCTTC. Its translation is CASSRAGRIYNEQFF.

As regards this clonotype: The conserved final phenylalanine or tryptophan is absent from the CDR3, which likely points to a read error. Because the CDR3's place on the DNA is in doubt, the DNA is left out and the CDR3 is given as listed by TCRdb. The chain has TRBV24-1 and TRBJ1-5. Per germline, CDR1 KGHDR and CDR2 SFDVKD. The CDR3 is 14 amino acids long, termini counted. The CDR3 region is CATAGTSGNQPHHC.

Concerning this clonotype itself: The CDR3 carries no conserved terminal phenylalanine or tryptophan, so it likely arises from a read error. The chain recombines TRBV5-1 with TRBJ2-4; tentatively, D is TRBD2 (6 bases). Germline V gene lookup returns CDR1 SGHRS and CDR2 YFSETQ. The CDR3 has 14 amino acids. CDR3 DNA sequence: TGTGCCAGCAGCATGACTAGTGCCAAAAACATTCAGTACTTA. It is translated as CASSMTSAKNIQYL.

Remarks on this clonotype: One end of the junction does not line up with germline, which may come from a read error. The CDR3 bases are TGTACCAGCAGCTTTACCGATGAAGAGACCCAGTACTTC. Protein sequence: CTSSFTDEETQYF. The chain combines TRBV11-3 with TRBJ2-5, with no clear D. CDR3 size: 13 residues. Germline lookup yields CDR1 SGHNT and CDR2 YENEEA. The full variable domain, its missing parts supplied by reference TRBV11-3 and TRBJ2-5, is EAGVVQSPRYKIIEKKQPVAFWCNPISGHNTLYWYLQNLGQGPELLIRYENEEAVDDSQLPKDRFSAERLKGVDSTLKIQPAELGDSAVYLCTSSFTDEETQYFGPGTRLLVL.

The chain couples TRBV29-1 to TRBJ2-3; TRBD2 aligns across 8 bases. This CDR3 has 16 amino acids. In germline, CDR1 is SQVTM, CDR2 ANQGSEA. CDR3 in amino acids: CSAIRIAGRSTDTQYF. The DNA for the CDR3 is TGCAGTGCCATAAGAATAGCGGGACGGAGCACAGATACGCAGTATTTT.

This clonotype was seen ten or more times. The CDR3 spells CASSQDAAGVPNEQFF. CDR3 nucleotides: TGTGCCAGCAGCCAAGATGCAGCGGGAGTCCCCAATGAGCAGTTCTTC. V and J are TRBV4-2 and TRBJ2-1; the match to TRBD2 covers 8 bases. Trimming took 0 bases from V and 6 from J; bases not matched to a gene: 7. CDR1 and CDR2 (germline): LGHNA, YNFKEQ. CDR3 length: 16 residues.

Details on this clonotype: A read error is likely, as this CDR3 ends without the conserved phenylalanine or tryptophan. The rearrangement links TRBV11-1 to TRBJ2-7; 8 bases line up with TRBD1. The CDR3 runs to 15 residues. The germline gives CDR1 SGHAT, CDR2 FQDESV (reference sequence). V lost 1 base and J lost 6; bases outside the gene matches: 8. This CDR3 reads CASSLGDRILREQYI. The CDR3 nucleotides read TGTGCCAGCAGCTTAGGGGACAGGATCCTACGCGAGCAGTACATC.

This clonotype was seen just once. It may be a read error: a sequence one base away is much more abundant. V usage is TRBV7-9 and J usage is TRBJ1-4; D not certain. The CDR3 is made up of 14 amino acids. The germline V gene has CDR1 SEHNR and CDR2 FQNEAQ (reference sequence). Trimming removed 6 bases at V and 7 bases at J, with 15 bases between. CDR3 coding DNA: TGTGCCAGCAGAGAGGAGGCGCGGAGTGAAAAACTGTTTTTT. It translates to CASREEARSEKLFF.

As concerns this clonotype: The DNA is left out, because the CDR3 cannot be placed on it with certainty; the CDR3 is given as TCRdb lists it. The chain employs TRBV11-3 and TRBJ2-1; TRBD1, the D gene given by the table, was not confirmed from the DNA. The CDR3 totals 15 residues, both ends included. Germline V gives CDR1 SGHNT, CDR2 YENEEA. This CDR3 reads CASSYFGTGANEHFF.

This clonotype occurred once. Sequence at one end of the junction differs from germline and may be a read error. The chain carries TRBV20-1 and TRBJ2-7, with D unclear. CDR1 and CDR2 from the germline V gene are DFQATT and SNEGSKA (reference sequence). The CDR3 length is 13 residues. CDR3 coding DNA: TGCAGTGCTAGGGGCAGCGTAAACCACGAACAGTACTTC. Translation: CSARGSVNHEQYF.

This clonotype has just one count. The junction and the germline gene differ at one end; a read error may be behind it. This chain uses TRBV6-2 or TRBV6-3 with TRBJ1-1; 8 bases map to TRBD1. Germline assignment: CDR1 MNHEY and CDR2 SVGEGT. The CDR3 extends over 14 amino acids. DNA of the CDR3: TGTACCAGCAGTACAGGGGGGCGATGGATTGAAGCTTTCTTT. It codes for CTSSTGGRWIEAFF.

Comment on this clonotype: A clone one base away is much larger, so this may be a read error. The rearrangement links TRBV20-1 to TRBJ2-1, with TRBD2 matching over 10 bases. This CDR3 has 15 residues. J lost 2 bases, V lost 6 bases, and 7 bases had no gene match. Germline CDR1 DFQATT, CDR2 SNEGSKA (reference sequence). CDR3 sequence reads: CSAKTGTSAYNEQFF. CDR3 coding DNA: TGCAGTGCCAAGACCGGGACTAGCGCCTACAATGAGCAGTTCTTC.

A word on this clonotype: Germline is not matched at one junction end, which may reflect a read error. The V and J genes are TRBV11-3 and TRBJ2-5, with TRBD1 as a possible D gene (6 bases). Germline V lookup: CDR1 SGHNT, CDR2 YENEEA. This CDR3 contains 13 residues. CDR3 nucleotide sequence: TGTGCCATCAGCTTGGGACAACAAGAGACCCAGTACTTC. The encoded protein is CAISLGQQETQYF.

The chain links TRBV12-3 or TRBV12-4 to TRBJ1-1; 7 bases agree with TRBD1. This CDR3 is built from 14 residues. CDR3 sequence reads: CTNTTGECWTEAFF. Written as DNA, the CDR3 is TGTACCAACACTACAGGGGAGTGCTGGACTGAAGCTTTCTTT.

Details on this clonotype: At one of its ends the junction is not consistent with the germline gene, which may arise from a read error. The V gene is TRBV11-3, the J gene TRBJ2-7; D may be TRBD1 or TRBD2 (6 bases each). The CDR3 is made up of 16 amino acids. The V gene's germline CDR1 is SGHNT and CDR2 YENEEA. The CDR3 nucleotides are TGTGCCAGCATCTTAGCCCGAGGGGGGCCCATCTACGAGCAGTACTTC. As protein: CASILARGGPIYEQYF.

This rearrangement joins TRBV28 to TRBJ2-7, with 8 bases that match TRBD2. The germline gives CDR1 MDHEN, CDR2 SYDVKM. With 4 bases clipped from V and 5 bases from J, the junction kept 10 bases outside the gene matches. The CDR3 runs 15 residues. The CDR3 here is CASSCQRERSDEQYF. The CDR3 bases are TGTGCCAGCAGTTGTCAGCGGGAGCGGAGCGACGAGCAGTACTTC.

Regarding this clonotype: One end of the junction does not line up with germline, which may come from a read error. The chain is built from TRBV6-2 or TRBV6-3 and TRBJ1-5; D is possibly TRBD1 (6 bases). The CDR3 sequence is 15 residues long. Germline V CDR1 and CDR2: MNHEY, SVGEGT. CDR3 protein: CAKSYGTGTNQPQHF. The CDR3 nucleotides are TGTGCCAAAAGTTATGGCACAGGGACGAATCAACCCCAGCATTTT.

With respect to this clonotype: The CDR3 does not close with the conserved phenylalanine or tryptophan, likely indicating a read error. Because the CDR3's place on the DNA is in doubt, the DNA is left out and the CDR3 is given as listed by TCRdb. The chain combines TRBV5-6 with TRBJ2-1; TRBD1 is taken as the D call from the table, unchecked against the DNA. The CDR3 numbers 16 amino acids, ends counted. Germline values: CDR1 SGHDT, CDR2 YYEEEE. CDR3 residues: CASSQDRWEVYNEQFI.

Many counts were recorded for this clonotype. V gene TRBV12-3 or TRBV12-4 combines with J gene TRBJ2-5; D not resolved. This CDR3 contains 13 residues. Trimming removed 2 bases at V and 5 bases at J, with 9 bases between. In DNA form, the CDR3 reads TGTGCCAGCAGTTTAAGTCCAGCGGAGACCCAGTACTTC. Amino acids: CASSLSPAETQYF.

This clonotype was detected only once. V gene TRBV20-1 combines with J gene TRBJ2-7; D gene unclear. The length of the CDR3 is 13 residues. Trimming removed 7 bases from V and 5 bases from J, with 18 bases in between. Germline V lookup: CDR1 DFQATT, CDR2 SNEGSKA (reference sequence). The CDR3 loop reads CSVSLLPDHEQYF. In DNA, the CDR3 is TGCAGTGTTAGTCTCCTCCCCGACCACGAGCAGTACTTC.